The clone carrying this TCR beta chain was observed a few times. Its antigen is not known. With a J-beta primer mix and a sample-barcoded 5' primer, a second PCR ran about 7 to 11 cycles. Each cDNA molecule was tagged by a template-switch adaptor with 12 random nucleotides. TCRdb called the 5' RACE reads again in MiXCR, with one record for every CDR3 protein. Among about 1.7 million distinct CDR3 sequences listed, over 25% were seen once. Caucasian, healthy and from Russia, the donors were aged between 6 and 90. RNA extraction gave at least 5.5 micrograms of total RNA per sample. The CDR3 runs 17 residues. The V segment lost 0 bases and the J segment 5 bases; nucleotides outside the gene matches: 12. The germline V gene has CDR1 DFQATT and CDR2 SNEGSKA (reference sequence). The sample originates from a study of blood T cells in healthy people across ages. Study-level results: In long-lived donors, naive CD4+ cell counts and diversity exceeded those of aged donors.

This clonotype was sampled from a woman aged 25 to 39 in good health. The chain carries TRBV20-1 and TRBJ2-7; 11 bases line up with TRBD2. The specimen sequenced was blood. As DNA, the CDR3 is TGCAGTGCTAGAGATTTCCTAGTCGATAGCGGGAGGGACGAGCAGTACTTC. Its protein is CSARDFLVDSGRDEQYF.